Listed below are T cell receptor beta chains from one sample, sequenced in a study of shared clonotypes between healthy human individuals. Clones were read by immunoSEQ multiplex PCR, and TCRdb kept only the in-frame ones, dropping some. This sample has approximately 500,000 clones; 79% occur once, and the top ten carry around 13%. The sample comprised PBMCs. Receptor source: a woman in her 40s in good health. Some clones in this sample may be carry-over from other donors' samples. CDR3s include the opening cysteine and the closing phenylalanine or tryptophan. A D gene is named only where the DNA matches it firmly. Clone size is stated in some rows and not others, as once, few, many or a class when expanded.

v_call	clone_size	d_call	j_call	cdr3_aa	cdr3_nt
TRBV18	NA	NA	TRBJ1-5	CASSPEAPGGNQPQHF	TGTGCCAGCTCACCCGAGGCCCCCGGGGGCAATCAGCCCCAGCATTTT
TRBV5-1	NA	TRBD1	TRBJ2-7	CASSLDPGQGYYEQYF	TGCGCCAGCAGCTTAGACCCCGGACAGGGGTACTACGAGCAGTACTTC
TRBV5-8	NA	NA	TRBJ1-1	CASSLDPRQMNTEAFF	TGTGCCAGCAGCTTGGATCCGCGGCAGATGAACACTGAAGCTTTCTTT
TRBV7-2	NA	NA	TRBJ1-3	CASSPDWLSGNTIYF	TGTGCCAGCAGCCCGGACTGGCTCTCTGGAAACACCATATATTTT
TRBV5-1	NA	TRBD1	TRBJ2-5	CASSLVTGGAETQYF	TGCGCCAGCAGTCTCGTTACAGGGGGCGCGGAGACCCAGTACTTC
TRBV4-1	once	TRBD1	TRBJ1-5	CASSQEMGQGFQPQHF	TGCGCCAGCAGCCAAGAAATGGGACAGGGTTTTCAGCCCCAGCATTTT
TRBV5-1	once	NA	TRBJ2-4	CASSLEIGVRQYF	TGCGCCAGCAGCTTGGAAATTGGGGTCCGTCAGTACTTC
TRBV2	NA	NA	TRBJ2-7	CASSVSPYEQYF	TGTGCCAGCAGCGTATCCCCCTACGAGCAGTACTTC
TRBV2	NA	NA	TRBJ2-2	CASTPGHTTGELFF	TGTGCCAGCACCCCCGGGCACACCACCGGGGAGCTGTTTTTT
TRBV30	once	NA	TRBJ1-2	CAWGISLNYGYTF	TGTGCCTGGGGGATTAGTTTAAACTATGGCTACACCTTC
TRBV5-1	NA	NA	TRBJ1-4	CASSLEDGYNEKLFF	TGCGCCAGCAGCTTGGAGGACGGCTATAATGAAAAACTGTTTTTT
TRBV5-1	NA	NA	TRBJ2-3	CASSLFGAADTQYF	TGCGCCAGCAGCTTGTTTGGGGCAGCAGATACGCAGTATTTT
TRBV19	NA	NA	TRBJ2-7	CASSPGVPYEQYF	TGTGCCAGTTCCCCCGGGGTACCCTACGAGCAGTACTTC
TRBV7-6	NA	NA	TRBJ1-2	CASSLACNYGYTF	TGTGCCAGCAGCTTAGCCTGTAACTATGGCTACACCTTC
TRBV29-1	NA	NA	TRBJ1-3	CSVTVFSGNTIYF	TGCAGCGTAACCGTTTTCTCTGGAAACACCATATATTTT
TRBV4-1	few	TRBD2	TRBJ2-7	CASSLGLAGGYEQYF	TGCGCCAGCAGCCTGGGACTAGCGGGAGGGTACGAGCAGTACTTC
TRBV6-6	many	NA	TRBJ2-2	CASSLRPTGELFF	TGTGCCAGCAGCTTACGTCCTACCGGGGAGCTGTTTTTT
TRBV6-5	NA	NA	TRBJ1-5	CASRQGGDQPQHF	TGTGCCAGCAGACAGGGAGGCGATCAGCCCCAGCATTTT
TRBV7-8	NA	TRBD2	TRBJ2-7	CASSLGAGLASYEQYF	TGTGCCAGCAGCTTGGGAGCGGGACTAGCGTCCTACGAGCAGTACTTC
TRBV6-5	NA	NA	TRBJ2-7	CASRGRQTPNYEQYF	TGTGCCAGCAGGGGGCGACAGACGCCTAACTACGAGCAGTACTTC
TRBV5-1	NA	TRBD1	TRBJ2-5	CASSLAGTGVAETQYF	TGCGCCAGCAGCTTGGCAGGGACAGGCGTAGCGGAGACCCAGTACTTC
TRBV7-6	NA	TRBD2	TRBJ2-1	CASSLVGTSGSGVGNEQFF	TGTGCCAGCAGCTTAGTGGGGACTAGCGGGAGCGGTGTCGGCAATGAGCAGTTCTTC
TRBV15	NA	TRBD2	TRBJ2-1	CATSRDPSGRSGVF	TGTGCCACCAGCAGAGATCCTAGCGGGAGGTCCGGAGTCTTC
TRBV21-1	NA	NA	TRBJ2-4	CASSKVMEGLNIQYF	TGTGCCAGCAGCAAAGTAATGGAGGGGTTAAACATTCAGTACTTC